This T cell receptor beta chain was captured by sequencing in a study of CD8 T cells in Susac syndrome. When the RNA was reverse transcribed, random hexamers were used with an input of roughly 0.45 to 1 ug. The method of amplification for TCR beta CDR3 was immunoSEQ multiplex PCR, covering 54 Vbeta and 13 Jbeta. From the immunoSEQ multiplex PCR reads, TCRdb called clonotypes with MiXCR, one entry per CDR3 protein. The sample contains 200,000 to 300,000 distinct CDR3 sequences, about 94% of which appear only once. High-throughput TCR beta sequencing covered peripheral CD8+ and CD4+ T cells. TEMRA cells were FACS-enriched, unlike CD8+ and CD4+ T cells, which were negatively isolated. The receptor comes from a human donor with multiple sclerosis. The sample comprised CD4+ T cells from PBMCs.

CDR3: CASSLEQGPNQPQHF. CDR3 coding DNA: TGCGCCAGCAGCTTGGAACAGGGACCCAATCAGCCCCAGCATTTT. V usage is TRBV5-1 and J usage is TRBJ1-5, with D maybe TRBD1 (6 bases). The CDR3 is 15 amino acids. The ends were cut back, 0 bases at V and 3 bases at J, with 10 bases in the middle. Per germline, CDR1 SGHRS and CDR2 YFSETQ.